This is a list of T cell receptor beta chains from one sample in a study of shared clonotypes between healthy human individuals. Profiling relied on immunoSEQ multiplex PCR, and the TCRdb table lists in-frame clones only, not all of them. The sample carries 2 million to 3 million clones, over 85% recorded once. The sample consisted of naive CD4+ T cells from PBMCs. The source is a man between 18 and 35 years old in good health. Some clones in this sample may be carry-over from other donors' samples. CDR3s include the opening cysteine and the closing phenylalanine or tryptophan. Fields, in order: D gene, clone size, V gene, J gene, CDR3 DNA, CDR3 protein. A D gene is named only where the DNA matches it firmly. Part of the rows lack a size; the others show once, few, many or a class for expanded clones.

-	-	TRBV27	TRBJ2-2	TGTGCCAGCACCATGGGACTCTTCACCGGGGAGCTGTTTTTT	CASTMGLFTGELFF
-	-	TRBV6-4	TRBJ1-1	TGTGCCAGCAGTGACTCCCCGTGGTTTTCGCGGAACACTGAAGCTTTCTTT	CASSDSPWFSRNTEAFF
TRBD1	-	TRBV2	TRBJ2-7	TGTGCCAGCAAAAGGGCAGGGGGCTTTCCGGGGTTGGAGCAGTACTTC	CASKRAGGFPGLEQYF
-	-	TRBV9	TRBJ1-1	TGTGCCAGCAGCGAACAGTTCACTGAAGCTTTCTTT	CASSEQFTEAFF
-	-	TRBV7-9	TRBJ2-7	TGTGCCAGCAGGAGTACGGGGGGCCTCTACGAGCAGTACTTC	CASRSTGGLYEQYF
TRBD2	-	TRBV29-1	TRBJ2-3	TGCAGCGTTCCCCAGACTAGCGGGCCTAGCACAGATACGCAGTATTTT	CSVPQTSGPSTDTQYF
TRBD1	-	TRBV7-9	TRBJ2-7	TGTGCCAGCAGCTTACGAACAGGGGGATCCTACGAGCAGTACTTC	CASSLRTGGSYEQYF
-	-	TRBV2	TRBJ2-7	TGTGCCAGCGCACTTAGCGGCACGGAACCCTACGAGCAGTACTTC	CASALSGTEPYEQYF
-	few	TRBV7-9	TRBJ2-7	TGTGCCAGCAGCGCCGGGACATATGACTACGAGCAGTACTTC	CASSAGTYDYEQYF
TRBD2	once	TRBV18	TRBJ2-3	TGTGCCAGCTCACCACGTGCGACTAGCGGGACAACAGATACGCAGTATTTT	CASSPRATSGTTDTQYF
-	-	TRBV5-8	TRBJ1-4	TGTGCCAGCAGCTTGGTTTGGGGCGCAGCAACTAATGAAAAACTGTTTTTT	CASSLVWGAATNEKLFF
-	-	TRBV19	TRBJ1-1	TGTGCCAGTAGTGTTCAACGCCGTACATATAGCAGTGAAGCTTTCTTT	CASSVQRRTYSSEAFF
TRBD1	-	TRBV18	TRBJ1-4	TGTGCCAGCTCACCGGACAGGGGGTATAATGAAAAACTGTTTTTT	CASSPDRGYNEKLFF
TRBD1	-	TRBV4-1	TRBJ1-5	TGCGCCAGCAGCCAAGAGGGGACAGGGGGCAATCAGCCCCAGCATTTT	CASSQEGTGGNQPQHF
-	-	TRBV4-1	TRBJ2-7	TGCGCCAGCAGCCAAGCCATTTTATCCCTCTCCTACGAGCAGTACTTC	CASSQAILSLSYEQYF
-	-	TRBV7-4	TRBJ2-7	TGTGCCAGCAGCTTAGCATGGTATAGGGGAGGCTACGAGCAGTACTTC	CASSLAWYRGGYEQYF
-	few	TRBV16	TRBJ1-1	TGTGCCAGCAGCCAAGGGGGAGGTGAAGCTTTCTTT	CASSQGGGEAFF
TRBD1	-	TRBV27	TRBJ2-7	TGTGCCAGCAGTCAGCGAATCCAGGACAGGGGAAGGTACGAGCAGTACTTC	CASSQRIQDRGRYEQYF
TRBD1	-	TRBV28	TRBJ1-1	TGTGCCAGCAGACGGACAGGATCGAACACTGAAGCTTTCTTT	CASRRTGSNTEAFF
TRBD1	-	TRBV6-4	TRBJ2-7	TGTGCCAGCAGTATAGAGACAGGGACCTACGAGCAGTACTTC	CASSIETGTYEQYF
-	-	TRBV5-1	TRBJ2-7	TGCGCCAGCAGCTCACAGGGTAACGAGCAGTACTTC	CASSSQGNEQYF
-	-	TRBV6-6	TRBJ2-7	TGTGCCAGCAGTTACTCCAAAGACTACGAGCAGTACTTC	CASSYSKDYEQYF
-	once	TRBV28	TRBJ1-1	TGTGCCAGCAGTTCGAGGAGGCAGGGGAAAATCAACACTGAAGCTTTCTTT	CASSSRRQGKINTEAFF
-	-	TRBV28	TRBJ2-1	TGTGCCAGCAGTTTTACGGGCCTTCCCTCCTACAATGAGCAGTTCTTC	CASSFTGLPSYNEQFF
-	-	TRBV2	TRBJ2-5	TGTGCCAGCAGTGTGGTGGGCGGCCCACCGGGAGAGACCCAGTACTTC	CASSVVGGPPGETQYF
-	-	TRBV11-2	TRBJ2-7	TGTGCCAGCAGCTTAGAGCCGTTAGGAGGTTTGTACGAGCAGTACTTC	CASSLEPLGGLYEQYF
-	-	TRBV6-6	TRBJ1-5	TGTGCCAGCAGTTACAGTGGGCTGGATCAGCCCCAGCATTTT	CASSYSGLDQPQHF
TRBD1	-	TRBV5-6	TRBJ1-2	TGTGCCAGCAGCTACAAGGACAGGCTAAACTATGGCTACACCTTC	CASSYKDRLNYGYTF
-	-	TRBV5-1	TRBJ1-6	TGCGCCAGCGCCCCGACCGGGAATCCAAGCTCACCCCTCCACTTT	CASAPTGNPSSPLHF
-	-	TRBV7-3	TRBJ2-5	TGTGCCAGCAGCTTAGAGGAGTGGGAGACCCAGTACTTC	CASSLEEWETQYF
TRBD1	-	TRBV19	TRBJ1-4	TGTGCCAGTAGCCGACAGGGGGCCGCAACTAATGAAAAACTGTTTTTT	CASSRQGAATNEKLFF
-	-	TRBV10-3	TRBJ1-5	TGTGCCATCAGTGAGTCGAGGGGGACTCAGCCCCAGCATTTT	CAISESRGTQPQHF
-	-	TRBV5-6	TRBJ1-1	TGTGCCAGCAGCCTCAGAGGGGAGGTTAGCGCTGAAGCTTTCTTT	CASSLRGEVSAEAFF
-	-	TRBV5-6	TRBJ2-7	TGTGCCAGCGGCCGACGGGAGTTGTTGTCCTACGAGCAGTACTTC	CASGRRELLSYEQYF
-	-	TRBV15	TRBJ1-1	TGTGCCACCAGCAGTCCAGAAAAGGGGGGCACTGAAGCTTTCTTT	CATSSPEKGGTEAFF
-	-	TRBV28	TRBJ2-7	TGTGCCAGCCTAGCTAGCGCCTACGAGCAGTACTTC	CASLASAYEQYF
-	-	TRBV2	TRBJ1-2	TGTGCCAGCAGTCCCTACCCCCAGACGTACTATGGCTACACCTTC	CASSPYPQTYYGYTF
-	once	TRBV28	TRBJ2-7	TGTGCCAGCAGCCACCGTCCAGGGAAGCCCTACGAGCAGTACTTC	CASSHRPGKPYEQYF
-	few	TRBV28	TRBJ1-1	TGTGCCAGCAGTAGGCGATGGGACACTGAAGCTTTCTTT	CASSRRWDTEAFF
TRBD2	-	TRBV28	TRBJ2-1	TGTGCCAGCAGTTTCAGCGGGAGAAATGAGCAGTTCTTC	CASSFSGRNEQFF
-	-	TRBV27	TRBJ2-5	TGTGCCAGCAGCCCTGTCGTTGGGGGACCCCAAGAGACCCAGTACTTC	CASSPVVGGPQETQYF
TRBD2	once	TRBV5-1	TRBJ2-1	TGCGCCAGCAGCTCCGATCGGGGCGGGAGCCCCTACAATGAGCAGTTCTTC	CASSSDRGGSPYNEQFF
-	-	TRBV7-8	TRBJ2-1	TGTGCCAGCAGCTTTACGACGCGACAGAGTACCAATGAGCAGTTCTTC	CASSFTTRQSTNEQFF
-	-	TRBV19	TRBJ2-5	TGTGCCAGTAGGCGGGCCCCGAAGGAGACCCAGTACTTC	CASRRAPKETQYF
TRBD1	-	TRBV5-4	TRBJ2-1	TGTGCCAGCCTGACAGGGGGCAGGGACAATGAGCAGTTCTTC	CASLTGGRDNEQFF
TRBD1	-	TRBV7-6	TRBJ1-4	TGTGCCAGCAGCTTAGTCGACAGGGAAAATGAAAAACTGTTTTTT	CASSLVDRENEKLFF
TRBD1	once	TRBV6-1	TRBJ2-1	TGTGCCAGCAGTGTCATAGGACAGGGGGTAGGGGAGCAGTTCTTC	CASSVIGQGVGEQFF
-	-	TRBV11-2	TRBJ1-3	TGTGCCAGCAGCTTTCATGGGGGAAACACCATATATTTT	CASSFHGGNTIYF
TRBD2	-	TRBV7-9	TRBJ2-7	TGTGCCTCCGGGGGAGGGACCCTCTACGAGCAGTACTTC	CASGGGTLYEQYF
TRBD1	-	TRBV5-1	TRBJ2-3	TGCGCCAGCAGTCGGACAGGGGACCCTAGCACAGATACGCAGTATTTT	CASSRTGDPSTDTQYF
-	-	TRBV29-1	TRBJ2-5	TGCAGCGTTGATGGGGGAGGGGGCCAAGAGACCCAGTACTTC	CSVDGGGGQETQYF